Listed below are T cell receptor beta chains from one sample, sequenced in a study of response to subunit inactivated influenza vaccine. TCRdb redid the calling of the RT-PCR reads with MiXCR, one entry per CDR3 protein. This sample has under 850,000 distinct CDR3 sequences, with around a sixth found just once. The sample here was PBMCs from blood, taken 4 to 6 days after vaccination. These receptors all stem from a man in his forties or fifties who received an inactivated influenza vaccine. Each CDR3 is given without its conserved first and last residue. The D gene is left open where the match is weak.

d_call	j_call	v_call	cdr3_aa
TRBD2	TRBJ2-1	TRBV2	ASSESWSGINNEQF
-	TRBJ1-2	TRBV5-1	ASSLEGWGSYGYT
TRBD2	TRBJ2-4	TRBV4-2	ASSPLRAGGMGRDIQY
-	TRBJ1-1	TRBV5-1	ASSSPGGGTEAF
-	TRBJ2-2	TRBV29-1	SVGRREVTGELF
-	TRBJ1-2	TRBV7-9	AISLGGIGLYGYT
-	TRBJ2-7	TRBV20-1	SARGVAVSYEQY
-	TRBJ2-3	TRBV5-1	ASRPSSSTDTQY
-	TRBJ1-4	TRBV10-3	AISEGDGTNEKLF
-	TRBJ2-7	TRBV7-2	ASSLRDTDYEQY
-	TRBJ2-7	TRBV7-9	ASSLVRSPYEQY
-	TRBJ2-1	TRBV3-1	ASSQDTGAPLLLEQF
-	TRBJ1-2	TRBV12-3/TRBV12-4	ASSLVDRPQLGYT
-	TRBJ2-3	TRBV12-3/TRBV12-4	ASSLGGGSNTQY
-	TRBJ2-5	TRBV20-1	SARDPVRGTQY
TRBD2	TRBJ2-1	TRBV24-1	ATSETRLAGGTNEQF
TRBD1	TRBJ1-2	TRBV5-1	ASSLDTGDNYGYT
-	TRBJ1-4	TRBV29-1	SAVHHPNEKLF
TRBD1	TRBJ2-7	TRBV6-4	ASSDSQGARDYEQY